One and the same sample provided the 21 T cell receptor beta chains below, sequenced in a study of CD8+CD57+ T cells in acquired aplastic anemia. TCR beta VDJ combinations and CDR3 sequences were profiled from genomic DNA. TCRdb recomputed calls from the reads with MiXCR, one row per CDR3 protein. The repertoire holds over 150,000 distinct CDR3 sequences, 71% seen once, with about 50% in the top ten. All sequencing subjects had displayed CD8+CD57+ cell expansion on flow cytometry. The specimen was sorted CD4+, CD8+, or CD8+CD57+ T cells (not recorded which) from PBMCs. The receptors stem from a human donor with aplastic anemia.

The genes are TRBV29-1 and TRBJ1-2, with 9 bases fitting TRBD1. The ends lost 6 bases at V and 6 bases at J; junction bases unmatched: 8. Germline V gives CDR1 SQVTM, CDR2 ANQGSEA. This CDR3 has 13 amino acids. The CDR3 loop reads CSVVPGTGNGYTF. Here the CDR3 DNA reads TGCAGCGTGGTACCCGGGACAGGGAATGGCTACACCTTC.

The chain recombines TRBV11-2 with TRBJ1-6; tentative D call: TRBD1 (5 bases). This CDR3 is 17 amino acids long. Trimming shortened V by 5 bases and J by 10 bases, and 24 bases separated the two germline ends. In germline, CDR1 is SGHAT, CDR2 FQNNGV. The DNA for the CDR3 is TGTGCCAGCAGCGACGCGGGGGGGACGGCCACCAGGTCACCCCTCCACTTT. Translation gives CASSDAGGTATRSPLHF.

The V and J genes are TRBV9 and TRBJ2-5, with TRBD1 as a possible D gene (6 bases). The ends were cut back, 0 bases at V and 3 bases at J, with 9 bases in the middle. Per germline, CDR1 SGDLS and CDR2 YYNGEE. The CDR3 extends over 14 amino acids. The CDR3 DNA reads as TGTGCCAGCAGCGTAGGGGCAGGGGAAGAGACCCAGTACTTC. It encodes CASSVGAGEETQYF.

This clonotype came up once. CDR3 amino acids: CASSKGGYGYTF. Here the CDR3 DNA reads TGTGCCAGTAGTAAGGGAGGCTATGGCTACACCTTC. The V gene is TRBV19, the J gene TRBJ1-2; D uncertain. Germline CDR1 reads LNHDA; CDR2 reads SQIVND (reference sequence). This CDR3 has 12 amino acids. With 4 bases removed from V and 4 bases from J, the gap between germline ends came to 7 bases.

There are a few counts of this clonotype. The rearrangement joins TRBV7-3 to TRBJ1-6, with D possibly being TRBD1 (5 bases). The germline V gene has CDR1 SGHTA and CDR2 FQGTGA. The CDR3 contains 13 residues. With 11 bases removed from V and 14 bases from J, the gap between germline ends came to 22 bases. CDR3 nucleotide sequence: TGTGCCCCGGCGCACGTCCCGAGGGGAGCCCTCCACTTT. Translation gives CAPAHVPRGALHF.

V gene TRBV24-1 combines with J gene TRBJ1-5; D is unresolved. Germline V gives CDR1 KGHDR, CDR2 SFDVKD. V was shortened by 2 bases and J by 0 bases, with 4 bases between the two germline ends. The CDR3 runs 14 residues. The CDR3 DNA sequence: TGTGCCACCAGTGATTACCATAGCAATCAGCCCCAGCATTTT. Its translation: CATSDYHSNQPQHF.

The chain joins TRBV6-4 to TRBJ2-1; 7 positions agree with TRBD2. Looked up from germline, CDR1 is MRHNA and CDR2 is SNTAGT. The CDR3 loop spans 14 amino acids. The V segment lost 4 bases and the J segment 12 bases; nucleotides outside the gene matches: 12. CDR3 sequence reads: CASSGDPETGGQFF. CDR3 coding DNA: TGTGCCAGCAGTGGAGATCCTGAAACGGGGGGGCAGTTCTTC.

CDR3: CASSVGQHNQPQHF. The DNA of the CDR3 is TGTGCCAGCAGCGTAGGGCAGCACAATCAGCCCCAGCATTTT. The genes are TRBV9 and TRBJ1-5, with D hard to call. Per the germline V gene, CDR1 is SGDLS and CDR2 is YYNGEE. The CDR3 is 14 residues long. Deletions cut 0 bases from V and 3 bases from J, with 7 bases between.

This clonotype was observed a handful of times. A much more abundant neighbour one base away suggests this may be a read error. Lacking the conserved final phenylalanine or tryptophan, this CDR3 likely reflects a read error. The rearrangement uses TRBV20-1 and TRBJ2-2; D is uncertain. The germline V gene encodes CDR1 DFQATT and CDR2 SNEGSKA (reference sequence). This CDR3 comprises 13 residues. V dropped 7 bases and J dropped 5 bases, with 14 bases sitting between them. Here the CDR3 DNA reads TGCAGTGTGGGGTCCCTGGGAACCGGGGAGCTGTTTTTG. Its protein product is CSVGSLGTGELFL.

J is TRBJ1-2 and V is TRBV2; unclear D gene. Looked up from germline, CDR1 is SNHLY and CDR2 is FYNNEI. This CDR3 has 14 residues. V lost 0 bases and J 7 bases, leaving 12 bases between the germline ends. The CDR3 protein is CASSEALATVGYTF. CDR3 nucleotides: TGTGCCAGCAGTGAAGCGCTTGCGACTGTTGGCTACACCTTC.

Sample share makes this clonotype medium-sized (0.01 to 0.1%). V gene TRBV2 combines with J gene TRBJ2-7, with 7 bases identical to TRBD1. The germline gives CDR1 SNHLY, CDR2 FYNNEI. With V trimmed by 9 bases and J by 5 bases, 10 bases remained unmatched. The CDR3 length is 13 residues. For the CDR3, the DNA is TGTGCCAGTGAAAGGGACAGAGTCGACGAGCAGTACGTC. This codes for CASERDRVDEQYV.

The chain has TRBV15 and TRBJ2-3; D is uncertain. From germline, CDR1 is LNHNV and CDR2 YYDKDF (reference sequence). The CDR3 totals 15 residues. Trimming shortened V by 1 base and J by 2 bases, and 10 bases separated the two germline ends. In DNA form, the CDR3 reads TGTGCCACCAGCAGAGGTGTAGCTTCCACAGATACGCAGTATTTT. It specifies CATSRGVASTDTQYF.

This clonotype was seen once. V is TRBV30 and J is TRBJ1-1, with D unresolved. This CDR3 comprises 14 residues. Germline V lookup: CDR1 GTSNPN, CDR2 SVGIG (reference sequence). The V and J ends lost 0 bases and 3 bases respectively, with 11 bases between them. CDR3 coding DNA: TGTGCCTGGAGTGTATTCGGCGGGGACACTGAAGCTTTCTTT. This encodes CAWSVFGGDTEAFF.

Here the CDR3 reads CSARGLVAGEQYF. The DNA of the CDR3 is TGCAGTGCTAGAGGTTTAGTTGCCGGCGAGCAGTACTTC. V is TRBV20-1 and J is TRBJ2-7, with D hard to call. The CDR3 loop spans 13 amino acids. Trimming left V 1 base short and J 6 bases short, with 13 bases between. CDR1 is DFQATT and CDR2 is SNEGSKA in the germline V gene (reference sequence).

This chain links TRBV13 with TRBJ2-5; 8 bases are a match to TRBD2. V lost 8 bases and J lost 4; bases outside the gene matches: 6. The CDR3 is made up of 13 amino acids. CDR1 is PRHDT and CDR2 is FYEKMQ in the germline V gene (reference sequence). The CDR3 DNA reads as TGTGCCAGCTCCACCGGGACTAGAGAGACCCAGTACTTC. This gives the protein CASSTGTRETQYF.

The J gene is TRBJ1-1, the V gene TRBV5-1; the D gene is possibly TRBD1 (6 bases). This CDR3 comprises 12 residues. V lost 0 bases, J lost 10 bases, and 10 bases lay in between. The germline V gene encodes CDR1 SGHRS and CDR2 YFSETQ. The CDR3 loop is CASSLAEGVAFF. DNA of the CDR3: TGCGCCAGCAGCTTGGCCGAGGGGGTAGCTTTCTTT.

This clonotype was detected only once. The J gene is TRBJ1-2, the V gene TRBV20-1; D is ambiguous. The V end was cut by 3 bases, the J end by 3 bases, with 11 bases between. The length of the CDR3 is 13 residues. Germline V gene lookup returns CDR1 DFQATT and CDR2 SNEGSKA (reference sequence). CDR3 bases: TGCAGTGCTAGGGATGACACCCACTATGGCTACACCTTC. Its protein product is CSARDDTHYGYTF.

The rearrangement links TRBV24-1 to TRBJ2-3; D is unresolved. In germline, CDR1 is KGHDR, CDR2 SFDVKD. V lost 7 bases and J 1 base, leaving 8 bases between the germline ends. The CDR3 has 13 residues. CDR3 sequence reads: CATRPWGTDTQYF. The CDR3 DNA is TGTGCCACCAGGCCTTGGGGCACAGATACGCAGTATTTT.

This clonotype was seen only a few times. The chain couples TRBV7-8 to TRBJ2-7, with 9 bases matching TRBD1. V was clipped by 5 bases and J by 4 bases; unmatched bases: 15. Germline assignment: CDR1 SGHVS and CDR2 FQNEAQ. The CDR3 covers 17 residues. CDR3: CASSPWAWRQGVYEQYF. CDR3 DNA: TGTGCCAGCAGCCCCTGGGCTTGGCGACAGGGGGTATACGAGCAGTACTTC.

The chain couples TRBV29-1 to TRBJ2-1, with D hard to call. The CDR3 has 14 amino acids. V shed 4 bases and J shed 7 bases, with 17 bases lying between them. The germline V gene has CDR1 SQVTM and CDR2 ANQGSEA. The CDR3 sequence: CSVVLSMTRNEQFF. The CDR3, as DNA: TGCAGCGTTGTACTCAGTATGACCCGGAATGAGCAGTTCTTC.

CDR3 bases: TGTGCCAGCAGCTTTGGGCAGCCAGTAAACGACTATGGCTACACCTTC. It is translated as CASSFGQPVNDYGYTF. The chain links TRBV7-9 to TRBJ1-2; D not resolved. This CDR3 region has 16 residues. Germline CDR1 SEHNR, CDR2 FQNEAQ (reference sequence). The germline V and J ends were trimmed by 3 bases and 3 bases, with 17 bases remaining between them.